Listed here is a single T cell receptor beta chain. This entry belongs to a study of blood T cell repertoires in COVID-19. Looking at the study overall: PBMCs, B-cell-depleted T cells, or T cells provided the cDNA or gDNA that made up the material.

The data were produced by immunoSEQ multiplex PCR, yet TCRdb's version contains in-frame clones alone and is incomplete. This table holds 150,000 or so clones, approximately 85% found once. Germline trimming cut 6 bases from V and 3 bases from J; bases unmatched to any gene: 7. The CDR3 sequence is 15 residues long. Germline loops: CDR1 SGHTA, CDR2 FQGNSA. The specimen sequenced was peripheral blood. The sequence was collected from a man aged 60-69 years with COVID-19, enrolled during active disease. V and J are TRBV7-2 and TRBJ2-1; 8 nucleotides agree with TRBD2. The chain's CDR3 is CASSTGLVIYNEQFF. For the CDR3, the DNA is TGTGCCAGCAGTACGGGACTAGTCATCTACAATGAGCAGTTCTTC.